The rows below give T cell receptor beta chains drawn from one sample of a study of chemoradiotherapy in HPV16-positive cancers. Repertoires were generated with immunoSEQ multiplex PCR, while TCRdb's copy carries only in-frame clones and drops some. This table has around 4,500 clones, just over 85% appearing once. Specimen: tumor tissue, collected from a patient who underwent chemoradiotherapy. Receptors originate from a human donor with HPV-associated anogenital cancer. Both conserved end residues are part of each CDR3. A D gene is named only where the DNA matches it firmly.

V gene	J gene	D gene	CDR3 protein	CDR3 DNA
TRBV25-1	TRBJ2-7	.	CASSLLGYEQYF	TGTGCCAGCAGCTTATTGGGCTACGAGCAGTACTTC
TRBV27	TRBJ1-2	.	CASSFFGEGYGYTF	TGTGCCAGCAGTTTTTTCGGGGAGGGCTATGGCTACACCTTC
TRBV18	TRBJ1-1	.	CASSPGATEAFF	TGTGCCAGCTCTCCGGGGGCCACTGAAGCTTTCTTT
TRBV11-2	TRBJ2-3	.	CASSLGPISTDTQYF	TGTGCCAGCAGCTTAGGTCCTATAAGCACAGATACGCAGTATTTT
TRBV7-2	TRBJ1-2	.	CASSFYLVQGDGYTF	TGTGCCAGCAGCTTTTATTTAGTACAGGGCGATGGCTACACCTTC
TRBV19	TRBJ1-2	TRBD1	CASSTPQGANYGYTF	TGTGCCAGTAGTACGCCACAGGGGGCGAACTATGGCTACACCTTC
TRBV30	TRBJ2-2	.	CACRGRSTGELFF	TGTGCCTGTAGGGGCAGGAGCACCGGGGAGCTGTTTTTT
TRBV19	TRBJ2-3	.	CASSGGQGAGSTDTQYF	TGTGCCAGTAGTGGGGGGCAGGGAGCGGGGAGCACAGATACGCAGTATTTT
TRBV2	TRBJ1-5	.	CASSELQGHSNQPQHF	TGTGCCAGCAGTGAGCTGCAGGGCCATAGCAATCAGCCCCAGCATTTT
TRBV29-1	TRBJ2-1	TRBD1	CSVGTGDYNEQFF	TGCAGCGTGGGGACAGGGGACTACAATGAGCAGTTCTTC
TRBV19	TRBJ1-1	TRBD1	CASSYALPGTVTEAFF	TGTGCCAGTAGTTACGCACTCCCCGGGACAGTCACTGAAGCTTTCTTT
TRBV4-2	TRBJ2-1	TRBD2	CASSGGGAGYNEQFF	TGTGCCAGCAGTGGCGGGGGGGCCGGCTACAATGAGCAGTTCTTC
TRBV28	TRBJ1-2	TRBD1	CASSGQGALNYGYTF	TGTGCCAGCAGCGGACAGGGAGCATTAAACTATGGCTACACCTTC
TRBV19	TRBJ1-5	TRBD1	CASSLGQGGYSNQPQHF	TGTGCCAGTAGTTTGGGACAGGGGGGATATAGCAATCAGCCCCAGCATTTT
TRBV2	TRBJ2-3	TRBD2	CASGGTSGGLTSTDTQYF	TGTGCCAGCGGCGGGACTAGCGGGGGTTTGACTAGCACAGATACGCAGTATTTT
TRBV6-5	TRBJ1-1	.	CASSYRGRDTEAFF	TGTGCCAGCAGTTACCGTGGGCGAGACACTGAAGCTTTCTTT